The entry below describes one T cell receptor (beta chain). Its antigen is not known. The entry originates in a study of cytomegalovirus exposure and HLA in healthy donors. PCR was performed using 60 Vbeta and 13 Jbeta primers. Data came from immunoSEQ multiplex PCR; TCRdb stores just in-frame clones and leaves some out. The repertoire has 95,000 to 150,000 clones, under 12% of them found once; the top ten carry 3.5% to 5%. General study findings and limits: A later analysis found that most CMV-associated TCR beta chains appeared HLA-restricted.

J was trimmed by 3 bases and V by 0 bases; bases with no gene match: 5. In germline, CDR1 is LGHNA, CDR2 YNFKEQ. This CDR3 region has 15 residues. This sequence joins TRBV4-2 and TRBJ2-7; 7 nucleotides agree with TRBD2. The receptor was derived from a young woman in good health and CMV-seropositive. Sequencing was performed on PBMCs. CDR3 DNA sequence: TGTGCCAGCAGCCAAGAGCGGGAGCTTCTCTACGAGCAGTACTTC. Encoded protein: CASSQERELLYEQYF.